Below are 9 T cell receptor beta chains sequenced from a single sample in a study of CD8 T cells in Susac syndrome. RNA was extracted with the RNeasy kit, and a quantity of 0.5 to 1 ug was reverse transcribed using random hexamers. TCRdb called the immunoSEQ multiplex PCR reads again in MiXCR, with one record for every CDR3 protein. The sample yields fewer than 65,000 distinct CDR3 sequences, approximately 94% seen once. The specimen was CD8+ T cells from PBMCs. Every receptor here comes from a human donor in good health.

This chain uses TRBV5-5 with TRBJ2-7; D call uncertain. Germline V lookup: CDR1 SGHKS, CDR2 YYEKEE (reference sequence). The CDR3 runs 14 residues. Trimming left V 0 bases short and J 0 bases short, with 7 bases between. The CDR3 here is CASSLDAASYEQYF. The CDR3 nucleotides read TGTGCCAGCAGCTTGGATGCAGCCTCCTACGAGCAGTACTTC.

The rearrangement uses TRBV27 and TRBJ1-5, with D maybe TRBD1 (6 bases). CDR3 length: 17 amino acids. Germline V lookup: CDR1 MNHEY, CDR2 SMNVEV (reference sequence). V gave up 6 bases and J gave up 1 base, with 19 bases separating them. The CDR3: CASSAGADEPSNQPQHF. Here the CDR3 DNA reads TGTGCCAGCAGCGCGGGGGCAGATGAACCGAGCAATCAGCCCCAGCATTTT.

In DNA form, the CDR3 reads TGTGCCAGCAGTTATGGGCTAGCGGGAAATCAAGGTACGCAGTATTTT. This gives the protein CASSYGLAGNQGTQYF. The chain joins TRBV6-2 or TRBV6-3 to TRBJ2-3; 9 positions agree with TRBD2. This CDR3 is built from 16 residues. The V and J ends lost 3 bases and 8 bases, in that order; junction bases with no gene match: 12. Germline assignment: CDR1 MNHEY and CDR2 SVGEGT.

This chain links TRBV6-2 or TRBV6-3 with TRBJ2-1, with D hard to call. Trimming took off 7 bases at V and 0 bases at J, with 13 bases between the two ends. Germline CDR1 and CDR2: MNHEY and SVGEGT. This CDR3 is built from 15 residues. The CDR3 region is CASNVDFSSYNEQFF. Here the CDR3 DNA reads TGTGCCAGCAACGTCGACTTTAGCTCCTACAATGAGCAGTTCTTC.

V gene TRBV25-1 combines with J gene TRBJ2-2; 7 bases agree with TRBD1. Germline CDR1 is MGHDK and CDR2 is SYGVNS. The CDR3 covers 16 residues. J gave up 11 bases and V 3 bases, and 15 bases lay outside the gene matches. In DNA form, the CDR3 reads TGTGCCAGCAGTGATGGGGACAGCCGGCCGCTGATAGAGCTGTTTTTT. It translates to CASSDGDSRPLIELFF.

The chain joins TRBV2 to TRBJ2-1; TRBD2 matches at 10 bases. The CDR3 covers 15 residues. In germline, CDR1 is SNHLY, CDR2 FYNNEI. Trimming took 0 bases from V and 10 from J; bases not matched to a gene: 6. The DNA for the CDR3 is TGTGCCAGCAGTGAAGCGCAGCGGGGGGGCTACGAGCAGTTCTTC. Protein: CASSEAQRGGYEQFF.

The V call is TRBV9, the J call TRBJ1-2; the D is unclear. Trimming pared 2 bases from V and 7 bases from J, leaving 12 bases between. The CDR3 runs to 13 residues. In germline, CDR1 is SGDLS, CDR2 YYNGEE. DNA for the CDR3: TGTGCCAGCAGCGTCGGCAGGTTCGCTGGCTACACCTTC. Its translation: CASSVGRFAGYTF. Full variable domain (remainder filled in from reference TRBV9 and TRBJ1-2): DSGVTQTPKHLITATGQRVTLRCSPRSGDLSVYWYQQSLDQGLQFLIQYYNGEERAKGNILERFSAQQFPDLHSELNLSSLELGDSALYFCASSVGRFAGYTFGSGTRLTVV.

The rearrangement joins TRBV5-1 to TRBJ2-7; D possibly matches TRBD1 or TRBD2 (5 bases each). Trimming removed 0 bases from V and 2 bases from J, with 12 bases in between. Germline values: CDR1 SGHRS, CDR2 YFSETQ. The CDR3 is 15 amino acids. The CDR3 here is CASSLGYRDPYEQYF. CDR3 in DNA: TGCGCCAGCAGCTTGGGTTATCGGGACCCCTACGAGCAGTACTTC.

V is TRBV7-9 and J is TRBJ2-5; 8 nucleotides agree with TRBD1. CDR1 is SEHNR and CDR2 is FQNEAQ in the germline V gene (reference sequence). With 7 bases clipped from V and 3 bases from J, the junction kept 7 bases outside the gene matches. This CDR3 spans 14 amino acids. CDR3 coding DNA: TGTGCCAGCAACGACAGGGGAGCAGAAGAGACCCAGTACTTC. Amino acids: CASNDRGAEETQYF.